This T cell receptor (beta chain) derives from a study of vaccination and CD4 T cells after COVID-19. Study-level information: It was a median about 93 days after diagnosis, with a range of 35 to 161, that post-COVID samples were drawn.

This CDR3 contains 13 residues. V lost 5 bases and J 2 bases, leaving 9 bases between the germline ends. Germline V gene sequence: CDR1 SGHAT, CDR2 FQNNGV. Sequencing of DNA taken from cultured CD4+ T cells relied on the Oncomine TCR Beta short-read assay. TCRdb itself ran the PCR reads through MiXCR, one entry per CDR3 protein. The sample shows about 19,000 distinct CDR3 sequences, more than 50% of them seen only once. Notes on this clonotype: What it binds is unknown.

Regarding treatment: roughly 10-day PBMC culture with coronavirus spike peptide pools or control peptides (ViraFEST assay). The sample consisted of CD4+ T cells from blood, cultured in vitro. This sequence originates from a human donor who had recovered from COVID-19. The chain joins TRBV11-2 to TRBJ1-2; D is possibly TRBD1 (6 bases). The CDR3 spells CASSHRENYGYTF. The DNA for the CDR3 is TGTGCCAGCAGCCACAGGGAGAACTATGGCTACACCTTC.